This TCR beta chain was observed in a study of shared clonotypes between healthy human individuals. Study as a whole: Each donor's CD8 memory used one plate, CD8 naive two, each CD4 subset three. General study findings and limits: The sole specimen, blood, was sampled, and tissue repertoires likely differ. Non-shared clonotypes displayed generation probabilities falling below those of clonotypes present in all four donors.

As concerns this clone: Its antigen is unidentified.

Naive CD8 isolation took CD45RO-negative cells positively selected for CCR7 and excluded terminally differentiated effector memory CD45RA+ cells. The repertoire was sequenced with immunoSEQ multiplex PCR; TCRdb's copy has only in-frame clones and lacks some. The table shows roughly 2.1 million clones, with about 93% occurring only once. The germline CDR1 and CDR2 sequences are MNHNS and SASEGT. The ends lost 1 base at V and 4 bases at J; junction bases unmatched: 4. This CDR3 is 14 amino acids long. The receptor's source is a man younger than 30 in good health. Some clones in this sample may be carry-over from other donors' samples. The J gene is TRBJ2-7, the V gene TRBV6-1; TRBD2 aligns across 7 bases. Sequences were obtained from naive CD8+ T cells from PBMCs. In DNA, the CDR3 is TGTGCCAGCAGTGAAGGGACTAGATGGTACGAGCAGTACTTC. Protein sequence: CASSEGTRWYEQYF.